This TCR beta chain was recovered during a study of shared clonotypes between healthy human individuals. CDR1 is LNHDA, CDR2 SQIVND, per germline (reference sequence). V was pared by 2 bases and J by 2 bases, with 10 bases between. The CDR3 covers 14 residues. Concerning this clone itself: The target antigen is unknown.

Points from the study as a whole: Clonotypes not shared had lower generation probabilities than those common to all four donors.

CD45RO-negative CD8 cells positively selected for CCR7 made up the naive population, which excluded terminally differentiated effector memory CD45RA+ cells. Healthy HIV-negative adults with no recent acute infections or vaccinations were recruited as donors. Under the authors' procedure: Without quality scores, immunoSEQ junctional reads could not be filtered like full-length reads. The assay was immunoSEQ multiplex PCR, and TCRdb's table has in-frame clones only and misses some. That table gives V, J and clone size, and the DNA gave D and trimming. The data show about 2 million clones, 85% to 95% seen once.

The sequence derives from a young man in good health. V gene TRBV19 combines with J gene TRBJ2-7; no clear D gene. What was sequenced was naive CD8+ T cells sorted from blood. This CDR3 is CASSIYERAYEQYF. In DNA form, the CDR3 reads TGTGCCAGTAGTATATATGAAAGGGCCTACGAGCAGTACTTC.